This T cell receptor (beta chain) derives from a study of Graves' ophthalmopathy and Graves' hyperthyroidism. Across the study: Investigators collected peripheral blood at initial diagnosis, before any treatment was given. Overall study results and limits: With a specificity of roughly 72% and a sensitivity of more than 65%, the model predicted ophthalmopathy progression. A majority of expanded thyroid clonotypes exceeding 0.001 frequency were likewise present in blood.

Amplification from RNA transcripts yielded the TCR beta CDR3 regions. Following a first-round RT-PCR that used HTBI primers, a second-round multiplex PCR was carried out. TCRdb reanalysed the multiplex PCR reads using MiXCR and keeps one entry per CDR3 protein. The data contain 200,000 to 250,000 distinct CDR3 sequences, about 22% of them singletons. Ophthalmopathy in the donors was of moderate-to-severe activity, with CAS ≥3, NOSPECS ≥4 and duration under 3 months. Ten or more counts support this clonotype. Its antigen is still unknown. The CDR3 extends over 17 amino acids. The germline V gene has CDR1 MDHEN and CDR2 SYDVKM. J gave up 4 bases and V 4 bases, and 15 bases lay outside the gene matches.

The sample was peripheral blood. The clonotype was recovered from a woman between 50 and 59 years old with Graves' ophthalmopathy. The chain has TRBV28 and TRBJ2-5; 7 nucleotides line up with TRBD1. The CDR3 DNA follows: TGTGCCAGCAGTTCCCATAAGACAGGGACCCCGGGAGAGACCCAGTACTTC. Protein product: CASSSHKTGTPGETQYF.